This T cell receptor beta chain stems from a study of blood T cell repertoires in COVID-19. Assay: immunoSEQ multiplex PCR; the TCRdb copy retains only in-frame clones and omits some. The sample consists of approximately 94,000 clones, under 90% of them appearing once. The CDR3 contains 15 residues. Germline V CDR1 and CDR2: SGHRS, YFSETQ. V dropped 4 bases and J dropped 2; count of bases not matched to a gene: 5. This clonotype was sampled from a human donor in a cohort sampled during active COVID-19. The J gene is TRBJ2-5, the V gene TRBV5-1; 10 bases match TRBD1. Source material: peripheral blood. CDR3: CASSRQGAEQETQYF. The CDR3 nucleotides read TGCGCCAGCAGCCGACAGGGGGCTGAACAAGAGACCCAGTACTTC.